A selection of T cell receptor beta chains follows, all from one sample in a study of CD8 T cells in Susac syndrome. TCRdb passed the immunoSEQ multiplex PCR reads through MiXCR, listing each CDR3 protein once. The data contain under 200,000 distinct CDR3 sequences, 95% of them singletons. Sequenced sample: CD8+ T cells from PBMCs. Source of these receptors: a human donor with multiple sclerosis. CDR3s include the opening cysteine and the closing phenylalanine or tryptophan. The order of the fields is D gene, clone size, V gene, J gene, CDR3 DNA, CDR3 protein. D genes are given only for firm matches. Some rows mark clone size as missing; the rest say once, few, many or name a class of expanded clone.

.	.	TRBV2	TRBJ2-6	TGTGCTATAAACGGGCGGGCAGGCGGGGCCAACGTCCTGACTTTC	CAINGRAGGANVLTF
.	.	TRBV6-5	TRBJ2-5	TGTGCCAGCGGTAACCGATTAAAGGAGACCCAGTACTTC	CASGNRLKETQYF
TRBD2	.	TRBV20-1	TRBJ2-1	TGCAGTGCTAGTATAGCGGGAGTATACAATGAGCAGTTCTTC	CSASIAGVYNEQFF
.	once	TRBV3-1	TRBJ1-1	TGTGCCAGCAGCCAAGAAAACCGGTACACTGAAGCTTTCTTT	CASSQENRYTEAFF
TRBD1	.	TRBV7-9	TRBJ1-1	TGTGCCAGCAGCCTACGGGACAGGCCTGAAGCTTTCTTT	CASSLRDRPEAFF
TRBD2	.	TRBV4-1	TRBJ2-2	TGCGCCAGCAGCCCTAGCGGGGGGGCCACCGGGGAGCTGTTTTTT	CASSPSGGATGELFF
.	.	TRBV4-1	TRBJ2-7	TGCGCCAGCAGCCAGGGGAAGGAGGGGCGAGGGGTCTACGAGCAGTACTTC	CASSQGKEGRGVYEQYF
.	.	TRBV9	TRBJ2-3	TGTGCCAGCAGCGCGACAGACGATTACACAGATACGCAGTATTTT	CASSATDDYTDTQYF
.	.	TRBV29-1	TRBJ2-3	TGCAGCGTTGAAGATCTTGAAGGAACAGATACGCAGTATTTT	CSVEDLEGTDTQYF
.	once	TRBV2	TRBJ2-3	TGTGCCAGCAGTGGCCGGGACTCTAGCACAGATACGCAGTATTTT	CASSGRDSSTDTQYF
.	.	TRBV9	TRBJ2-1	TGTGCCAGCAGCGTTAGGTCAAACCCGCTCAATGAGCAGTTCTTC	CASSVRSNPLNEQFF
TRBD1	.	TRBV3-1	TRBJ2-4	TGTGCCAGCAGCACCCGGGACAGCCAAGCCAAAAACATTCAGTACTTC	CASSTRDSQAKNIQYF
TRBD1	.	TRBV29-1	TRBJ1-2	TGCAGCGCTCATTCGGGGACAGGGCTGCACCTAGACTATGGCTACACCTTC	CSAHSGTGLHLDYGYTF
TRBD2	.	TRBV27	TRBJ2-1	TGTGCCAGCAGCTTACTAGCGGACTACAATGAGCAGTTCTTC	CASSLLADYNEQFF
.	.	TRBV5-6	TRBJ1-1	TGTGCCAGCAGCGACAGAAGGACAGAGAACACTGAAGCTTTCTTT	CASSDRRTENTEAFF
.	.	TRBV27	TRBJ2-7	TGTGCCAGCAGTAGGGACAACTCCTACGAGCAGTACTTC	CASSRDNSYEQYF
.	.	TRBV7-9	TRBJ1-1	TGTGCCAGCAGCTTCACACACAACACTGAAGCTTTCTTT	CASSFTHNTEAFF
TRBD2	.	TRBV11-2	TRBJ2-1	TGTGCCAGCAGCGGCCTGGGACTAGCAGACTACAATGAGCAGTTCTTC	CASSGLGLADYNEQFF
.	.	TRBV20-1	TRBJ2-7	TGCAGTGCCCGGGGGACCAAAGGGGGCTCCTACGAGCAGTACTTC	CSARGTKGGSYEQYF
TRBD2	.	TRBV5-6	TRBJ2-1	TGTGCCAGCAGCTTGGGACTAGCCGAGGCTTCCTACAATGAGCAGTTCTTC	CASSLGLAEASYNEQFF
TRBD2	.	TRBV28	TRBJ2-5	TGTGCCAGCAGTCTACTGGGACTAGACGAAGAGACCCAGTACTTC	CASSLLGLDEETQYF
.	.	TRBV20-1	TRBJ2-7	TGCAGTGCTAGCTCCCTTCTGGACTCGAGGAGCTCCTACGAGCAGTACTTC	CSASSLLDSRSSYEQYF
.	.	TRBV4-1	TRBJ2-5	TGCGCCAGCAGTACTGGGAGGGGGCGCTTAATAGAGACCCAGTACTTC	CASSTGRGRLIETQYF
.	.	TRBV7-8	TRBJ2-7	TGTGCCAGCAGCTTAGTCAGAGAGCCCTACGAGCAGTACTTC	CASSLVREPYEQYF
TRBD2	.	TRBV5-1	TRBJ2-1	TGCGCCAGCAGCTTATATAGCGGGAGGCTCGATGAGCAGTTCTTC	CASSLYSGRLDEQFF
.	.	TRBV28	TRBJ1-1	TGTGCCAGCAGGGGGCGCGACACTGAAGCTTTCTTT	CASRGRDTEAFF
.	.	TRBV6-1	TRBJ2-4	TGTGCCAGCAGCCCCGCCAGGGCGGAGGCCAAAAACATTCAGTACTTC	CASSPARAEAKNIQYF
.	.	TRBV4-1	TRBJ2-7	TGCGCCAGCAGCCAAGGCGTGAGGCCCTCCTACGAGCAGTACTTC	CASSQGVRPSYEQYF
.	.	TRBV4-1	TRBJ1-1	TGCGCCAGCAGCCCCAATACAGGGCGGGCTGCTGAAGCTTTCTTT	CASSPNTGRAAEAFF
.	.	TRBV3-1	TRBJ1-2	TGTGCCAGCAGCCAAGATCTCGGCAGGGCAGAGGATGGCTACACCTTC	CASSQDLGRAEDGYTF
.	.	TRBV20-1	TRBJ1-6	TGCAGTGCTAGAGATCTGGGGCAGGATTATAATTCACCCCTCCACTTT	CSARDLGQDYNSPLHF
.	.	TRBV7-9	TRBJ1-4	TGTGCCAGCAGCCCCCCTGCAACTAATGAAAAACTGTTTTTT	CASSPPATNEKLFF
.	.	TRBV6-5	TRBJ1-5	TGTGCCAGCAGTTCCGGGACACCGGACTATTATAGCAATCAGCCCCAGCATTTT	CASSSGTPDYYSNQPQHF
.	once	TRBV23-1	TRBJ1-3	TGCGCCAGCAGGGAGGGCAGTCTTCACACCATATATTTT	CASREGSLHTIYF
.	.	TRBV2	TRBJ2-7	TGTGCCAGCACCGGTAAATACTACGAGCAGTACTTC	CASTGKYYEQYF